These 18 T cell receptor beta chains originate from one sample sequenced in a study of OX40 agonist ivuxolimab in advanced cancers. Generated by immunoSEQ multiplex PCR, the TCRdb table keeps only in-frame clones and is missing some. Here the sample spans 65,000 to 70,000 clones, around 86% being singletons. This specimen was CD4+ or CD8+ T cells sorted from blood, taken in a trial of the OX40 agonist ivuxolimab. The receptors stem from an adult with an advanced solid tumor such as melanoma, head and neck, liver or kidney cancer.

The J gene is TRBJ1-1, the V gene TRBV2; weak D call: TRBD1 (5 bases). The CDR3 runs to 13 residues. Trimming left V 7 bases short and J 1 base short, with 10 bases between. Germline-derived CDR1 and CDR2 are SNHLY and FYNNEI. CDR3 nucleotide sequence: TGTGCCAGCAATCGGGGACCGAACACTGAAGCTTTCTTT. This translates into CASNRGPNTEAFF.

This sequence joins TRBV27 and TRBJ2-3, with D tentatively TRBD2 (5 bases). Germline CDR1 is MNHEY and CDR2 is SMNVEV (reference sequence). Trimming took off 5 bases at V and 5 bases at J, with 14 bases between the two ends. This CDR3 is 14 amino acids long. The CDR3 sequence is CASSILEAKDTQYF. The CDR3 bases are TGTGCCAGCAGTATCCTGGAGGCTAAAGATACGCAGTATTTT.

J is TRBJ2-6 and V is TRBV6-4; 8 positions agree with TRBD2. The V segment lost 10 bases and the J segment 0 bases; nucleotides outside the gene matches: 5. This CDR3 has 15 residues. CDR1 and CDR2 (germline): MRHNA, SNTAGT. The CDR3 DNA reads as TGTGCCACCCGGGGGGGGGCCTCTGGGGCCAACGTCCTGACTTTC. Protein sequence: CATRGGASGANVLTF.

The rearrangement uses TRBV10-1 and TRBJ1-5; no reliable D call. Per germline, CDR1 WNHNN and CDR2 SYGVQD (reference sequence). The V end lost 2 bases, the J end lost 0 bases, and 8 bases lay between the germline ends. The CDR3 extends over 15 amino acids. The CDR3, as DNA: TGCGCCAGCAGTGAGGTGCGTAATAGCAATCAGCCCCAGCATTTT. Encoded protein: CASSEVRNSNQPQHF.

The chain joins TRBV6-6 to TRBJ1-4; D is possibly TRBD1 (5 bases). With 4 bases removed from V and 0 bases from J, the gap between germline ends came to 9 bases. The CDR3 contains 15 residues. The germline CDR1 and CDR2 sequences are MNHNY and SVGAGI (reference sequence). The CDR3 DNA reads as TGTGCCAGCAGTTGGGACGGCACAACTAATGAAAAACTGTTTTTT. Encoded protein: CASSWDGTTNEKLFF.

V usage is TRBV5-1 and J usage is TRBJ2-5; no clear D gene. The CDR3 extends over 14 amino acids. Trimming removed 3 bases from V and 2 bases from J, with 11 bases in between. CDR1 is SGHRS, CDR2 YFSETQ, per germline. The CDR3 loop reads CASSSLGMQETQYF. The CDR3 region has the DNA TGCGCCAGCAGCTCTTTAGGGATGCAAGAGACCCAGTACTTC.

The genes are TRBV7-9 and TRBJ1-1; D not resolved. Trimming removed 5 bases from V and 3 bases from J, with 10 bases in between. The CDR3 spans 13 residues. The germline CDR1 and CDR2 sequences are SEHNR and FQNEAQ (reference sequence). The DNA of the CDR3 is TGTGCCAGCAGCGGGTGGGGAGACACTGAAGCTTTCTTT. This codes for CASSGWGDTEAFF.

The chain uses TRBV30 and TRBJ2-3; D is tentatively TRBD1 or TRBD2 (5 bases each). The V gene's germline CDR1 is GTSNPN and CDR2 SVGIG (reference sequence). V was clipped by 1 base and J by 9 bases, with 11 bases between them. CDR3 length equals 12 residues. CDR3 in DNA: TGTGCCTGGAGTGGGTCGAGGGACACGCAGTATTTT. Protein: CAWSGSRDTQYF.

The CDR3 DNA reads as TGTGCCACCGGGCCGGGGGGCGGAGAGACCCAGTACTTC. Translating gives CATGPGGGETQYF. This chain joins TRBV10-3 and TRBJ2-5; TRBD2 might be the D (7 bases). Per the germline V gene, CDR1 is ENHRY and CDR2 is SYGVKD. The CDR3 contains 13 residues. With 10 bases removed from V and 4 bases from J, the gap between germline ends came to 16 bases.

The chain links TRBV5-4 to TRBJ2-1; possible D gene TRBD1, 5 bases. Germline V gene sequence: CDR1 SGHNT, CDR2 YYREEE (reference sequence). The CDR3 is 13 residues long. The V end lost 2 bases, the J end lost 7 bases, and 10 bases lay between the germline ends. In DNA form, the CDR3 reads TGTGCCAGCAGCTTACAGGATGGGAATGAGCAGTTCTTC. Its translation: CASSLQDGNEQFF.

The chain carries TRBV30 and TRBJ1-6, with 7 bases lining up with TRBD1. J lost 9 bases, V lost 5 bases, and 7 bases had no gene match. This CDR3 spans 13 amino acids. Germline V gene data show CDR1 as GTSNPN and CDR2 as SVGIG (reference sequence). The CDR3 coding sequence is TGTGCCTGGGGACACAGGGGTAGTTCACCCCTCCACTTT. Its translation is CAWGHRGSSPLHF.

This clone has only one observation. This rearrangement joins TRBV2 to TRBJ2-2; the match to TRBD2 covers 11 bases. This CDR3 contains 19 residues. The V gene end was trimmed by 4 bases and the J gene end by 0 bases; junction bases not matched to a gene: 10. From germline, CDR1 is SNHLY and CDR2 FYNNEI. CDR3 coding DNA: TGTGCCAGCAGTGCCCGGGCTAGCGGGGGGTTCGCGAACACCGGGGAGCTGTTTTTT. Translated: CASSARASGGFANTGELFF.

This clone occurred once. This chain uses TRBV18 with TRBJ1-2, with D perhaps TRBD1 (6 bases). Germline CDR1 is KGHSH and CDR2 is LQKENI. The CDR3 loop spans 13 amino acids. Trimming removed 1 base at V and 10 bases at J, with 13 bases between. In nucleotides, the CDR3 is TGTGCCAGCTCACCACTGGACAGCGACCCCTACACCTTC. This translates into CASSPLDSDPYTF.

The chain joins TRBV30 to TRBJ2-1, with 7 bases fitting TRBD1. Trimming removed 0 bases from V and 5 bases from J; junction bases left unmatched: 13. Per germline, CDR1 GTSNPN and CDR2 SVGIG (reference sequence). CDR3 length: 17 residues. CDR3 DNA sequence: TGTGCCTGGAGTGTACCTCTCGACAGGGCGCGGAACAATGAGCAGTTCTTC. It yields the protein CAWSVPLDRARNNEQFF.

A remark on this clone: Other DNA sequences in the sample encode the same CDR3. V and J are TRBV14 and TRBJ1-2; D call uncertain. The CDR3 consists of 16 residues. Trimming pared 0 bases from V and 4 bases from J, leaving 15 bases between. CDR1 is SGHDN, CDR2 FVKESK, per germline. The CDR3 here is CASSQDGRGRGYGYTF. The CDR3 DNA is TGTGCCAGCAGCCAAGATGGGAGAGGACGGGGCTATGGCTACACCTTC.

The rearrangement joins TRBV27 to TRBJ1-4; weak D call: TRBD1 (5 bases). The CDR3 covers 13 residues. Germline V gene sequence: CDR1 MNHEY, CDR2 SMNVEV (reference sequence). Trimming took 5 bases from V and 8 from J, leaving 12 bases between them. The CDR3 loop is CASSTRTNEKLFF. The CDR3 region has the DNA TGTGCCAGCAGTACTCGGACAAACGAAAAACTGTTTTTT.

V usage is TRBV5-6 and J usage is TRBJ1-2; no clear D. Trimming took 2 bases from V and 7 from J, leaving 9 bases between them. Germline V gene sequence: CDR1 SGHDT, CDR2 YYEEEE. The CDR3 spans 12 residues. CDR3 DNA: TGTGCCAGCAGCTTTAGGGATTCTGGCTACACCTTC. This encodes CASSFRDSGYTF. Based on the CDR3 plus reference TRBV5-6 and TRBJ1-2, the full variable domain is DAGVTQSPTHLIKTRGQQVTLRCSPKSGHDTVSWYQQALGQGPQFIFQYYEEEERQRGNFPDRFSGHQFPNYSSELNVNALLLGDSALYLCASSFRDSGYTFGSGTRLTVV.

This chain joins TRBV30 and TRBJ2-5; no firm D call. V was pared by 5 bases and J by 1 base, with 14 bases between. Germline V gives CDR1 GTSNPN, CDR2 SVGIG (reference sequence). The CDR3 covers 14 residues. The CDR3 spells CAWERAGLQETQYF. The CDR3 DNA sequence: TGTGCCTGGGAACGAGCCGGCCTCCAAGAGACCCAGTACTTC.